The 4 T cell receptor beta chains below all came from one sample that was sequenced in a study of T cell repertoires in ileal Crohn's disease. Using immunoSEQ multiplex PCR, the repertoire was profiled, and TCRdb retains in-frame clones only, with some absent. The sample includes 11,000 to 15,000 clones, approximately 81% of them seen just once. Source material: ileal tissue. The source of these receptors is an adult with Crohn's disease.

This chain links TRBV6-6 with TRBJ2-2; D possibly corresponds to TRBD1 (6 bases). In germline, CDR1 is MNHNY, CDR2 SVGAGI (reference sequence). The CDR3 has 14 amino acids. The V end lost 7 bases, the J end lost 6 bases, and 15 bases lay between the germline ends. In DNA form, the CDR3 reads TGTGCCAGCAATACCCAACAGGGAGCCGGGGAGCTGTTTTTT. This codes for CASNTQQGAGELFF.

This sequence joins TRBV7-2 and TRBJ2-1; D gene ambiguous. CDR3 length: 15 amino acids. Germline assignment: CDR1 SGHTA and CDR2 FQGNSA. Between the trimmed V and J ends, which lost 1 base and 4 bases, there was a span of 11 bases. The CDR3 spells CASSLVSVSYNEQFF. CDR3 in DNA: TGTGCCAGCAGCTTAGTGTCCGTCTCTTACAATGAGCAGTTCTTC.

The rearrangement joins TRBV5-8 to TRBJ1-4; 7 positions agree with TRBD1. V gave up 4 bases and J gave up 8 bases; unmatched junction bases: 11. There are 15 residues in the CDR3. Germline assignment: CDR1 SGHTS and CDR2 YDEGEE. CDR3 coding DNA: TGTGCCAGCAGCAGTAACAGGGGTGTTTGGGAAAAACTGTTTTTT. Translating gives CASSSNRGVWEKLFF. Complete variable domain (other parts from reference TRBV5-8 and TRBJ1-4): EAGVTQSPTHLIKTRGQQATLRCSPISGHTSVYWYQQALGLGLQFLLWYDEGEERNRGNFPPRFSGRQFPNYSSELNVNALELEDSALYLCASSSNRGVWEKLFFGSGTQLSVL.

This clone was counted only a few times. This rearrangement joins TRBV10-3 to TRBJ2-2, with TRBD2 matching over 12 bases. The germline CDR1 and CDR2 sequences are ENHRY and SYGVKD. The V segment lost 5 bases and the J segment 3 bases; nucleotides outside the gene matches: 7. This CDR3 has 17 residues. CDR3 in DNA: TGTGCCATCAGTCCTCTAAGACTAGCGGGGGACACCGGGGAGCTGTTTTTT. It specifies CAISPLRLAGDTGELFF.